This T cell receptor (beta chain) was retrieved from a study of cytomegalovirus exposure and HLA in healthy donors. Use of 60 Vbeta and 13 Jbeta primers characterized the PCR. In the authors' methods: In a later analysis, of around 83 million unique beta chains, around 9.9 million appeared in at least two donors. Method: immunoSEQ multiplex PCR; TCRdb's copy keeps in-frame clones and lacks some. V and J calls and clone size follow that table, whereas D and trimming were derived from the DNA. This sample contains about 210,000 clones. The CDR3 extends over 14 amino acids. Looked up from germline, CDR1 is MNHNS and CDR2 is SASEGT. Trimming took 6 bases from V and 5 from J, leaving 16 bases between them. Study conclusions and caveats: Later, TCR association rates were found to vary by HLA locus, highest for DRB1 and lowest for HLA-C.

Each donor was nominally healthy when sampled (though unrecorded immune exposures were likely). Of note for this clone: The antigen is undetermined.

This chain links TRBV6-1 with TRBJ2-5; weak D call: TRBD2 (6 bases). Sample: PBMCs. The TCR originated in a woman between 25 and 40 years old in good health and CMV-seropositive. The CDR3 nucleotides read TGTGCCAGCAGCGACCCCGGGACTTCCGAGACCCAGTACTTC. Its protein is CASSDPGTSETQYF.